The next 8 T cell receptor beta chains were all read from a single sample in a study of shared clonotypes between healthy human individuals (dated by TCRdb to 2019 to 2021). Libraries were constructed by the immunoSEQ multiplex PCR assay. This is the immuneACCESS table as TCRdb keeps it, with only in-frame sequences that have V and J called. A part of the clones is gone; compared with another copy, unresolved V genes explain less than half, and the rest is unexplained. For this sample there are just over 2,000,000 clones; roughly 95% appear just once. More than 0.1% of the sample belongs to the ten largest clones. The specimen sequenced was naive CD4+ T cells sorted from blood. What the cell subset or site label conveys for this sample: CD45RA+ positively selected. The receptors were gathered from a man aged 18 to 29 in good health.

This clone was counted once. The chain carries TRBV6-5 and TRBJ2-2; 8 bases are shared with TRBD1. Unmatched junction bases numbered 5, after V lost 6 bases and J lost 2 bases. The germline V gene has CDR1 MNHEY and CDR2 SVGAGI. This CDR3 contains 15 residues. Here the CDR3 reads CASSRDRTNTGELFF. In DNA form, the CDR3 reads TGTGCCAGCAGCCGGGACAGGACAAACACCGGGGAGCTGTTTTTT.

The J gene is TRBJ2-2, the V gene TRBV9, with D possibly called TRBD1 or TRBD2 (5 bases each). Germline lookup yields CDR1 SGDLS and CDR2 YYNGEE. The CDR3 length is 13 residues. Trimming took off 3 bases at V and 4 bases at J, with 7 bases between the two ends. CDR3 DNA: TGTGCCAGCAGCGACGGGACCACCGGGGAGCTGTTTTTT. Residues: CASSDGTTGELFF. The whole variable domain, remainder taken from reference TRBV9 and TRBJ2-2, is DSGVTQTPKHLITATGQRVTLRCSPRSGDLSVYWYQQSLDQGLQFLIQYYNGEERAKGNILERFSAQQFPDLHSELNLSSLELGDSALYFCASSDGTTGELFFGEGSRLTVL.

This clone has a handful of counts. The chain carries TRBV7-2 and TRBJ2-2, with 8 nucleotides matching TRBD2. The CDR3 contains 15 residues. Germline V gives CDR1 SGHTA, CDR2 FQGNSA. The trim removed 2 bases at V and 6 bases at J, leaving 5 bases unmatched. The CDR3 DNA sequence: TGTGCCAGCAGCTTACGGGCGGGGGGCGCCGGGGAGCTGTTTTTT. Amino acid sequence: CASSLRAGGAGELFF.

The J gene is TRBJ1-1, the V gene TRBV19, with D possibly being TRBD1 (6 bases). The germline gives CDR1 LNHDA, CDR2 SQIVND (reference sequence). Trimming left V 3 bases short and J 7 bases short, with 18 bases between. CDR3 length: 15 amino acids. In nucleotides, the CDR3 is TGTGCCAGTAGTATCGCGTCGGGGGGCGAGCTTGAAGCTTTCTTT. It translates to CASSIASGGELEAFF.

The V and J genes are TRBV4-1 and TRBJ2-2; no firm D call. Germline lookup yields CDR1 MGHRA and CDR2 YSYEKL. The ends were cut back, 4 bases at V and 0 bases at J, with 9 bases in the middle. The CDR3 loop spans 15 amino acids. CDR3 in DNA: TGCGCCAGCAGCCTCGCCCCGGCGAACACCGGGGAGCTGTTTTTT. It yields the protein CASSLAPANTGELFF.

This clone was observed once. The genes are TRBV2 and TRBJ1-3; TRBD1 might be the D (5 bases). Germline CDR1 SNHLY, CDR2 FYNNEI. The V gene lost 4 bases and the J gene lost 3 bases, with 7 bases spanning the gap. This CDR3 is 13 amino acids long. The CDR3 region has the DNA TGTGCCAGCAGTGGGGGGGTTGGAAACACCATATATTTT. Residues: CASSGGVGNTIYF.

V gene TRBV5-1 combines with J gene TRBJ2-7; D perhaps matches TRBD2 (5 bases). CDR3 length equals 13 residues. CDR1 is SGHRS, CDR2 YFSETQ, per germline. V was shortened by 4 bases and J by 2 bases, with 10 bases between the two germline ends. The CDR3 DNA follows: TGCGCCAGCAGCGAGTCAGCGGCCTACGAGCAGTACTTC. Its translation is CASSESAAYEQYF.

The chain couples TRBV5-1 to TRBJ1-1; tentatively, D is TRBD1 (5 bases). The CDR3 is 12 amino acids. Between the trimmed V and J ends, which lost 4 bases and 1 base, there was a span of 5 bases. The germline V gene has CDR1 SGHRS and CDR2 YFSETQ. CDR3 amino acids: CASSGTNTEAFF. CDR3 in DNA: TGCGCCAGCAGCGGGACGAACACTGAAGCTTTCTTT.